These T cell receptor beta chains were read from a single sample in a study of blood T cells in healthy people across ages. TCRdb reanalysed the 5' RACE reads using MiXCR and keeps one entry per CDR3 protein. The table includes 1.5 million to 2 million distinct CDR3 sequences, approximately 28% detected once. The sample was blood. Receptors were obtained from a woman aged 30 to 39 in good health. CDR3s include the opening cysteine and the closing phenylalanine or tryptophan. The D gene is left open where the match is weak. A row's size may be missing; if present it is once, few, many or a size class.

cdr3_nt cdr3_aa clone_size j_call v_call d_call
TGTGCCAGCAGCTTACTCTCGACGGGGACTTACAATGAGCAGTACTTC CASSLLSTGTYNEQYF once TRBJ2-7 TRBV7-2 NA
TGTGCCAGCACCTCACCCGGTTCTCGGGGGGCAACAGATACGCAGTATTTT CASTSPGSRGATDTQYF few TRBJ2-3 TRBV12-3/TRBV12-4 NA
TGTGCCAGCAGAGGAGGCACCTACAATGGGCAGTTCTTC CASRGGTYNGQFF few TRBJ2-1 TRBV2 NA
TGTGCCAGCAGATCCTCAGCGGCCGGGGAAAAACTGTTTTTT CASRSSAAGEKLFF NA TRBJ1-4 TRBV6-6 NA
TGTGCCAGCAGCCCCCCCGAGCCTGGGGCCAACGTCCTGACTTTC CASSPPEPGANVLTF few TRBJ2-6 TRBV2 NA
TGTGCCAGCAGCTTTCCCAGACGCATGGACACTGAAGCTTTCTTT CASSFPRRMDTEAFF NA TRBJ1-1 TRBV5-6 NA
TGTGCCAGCAGTTATAGGGGGAAGAATGGCTACACCTTC CASSYRGKNGYTF NA TRBJ1-2 TRBV6-5 NA
TGTGCCAGCAGCGTAGTGACTAGCGGAGACACAGATACGCAGTATTTT CASSVVTSGDTDTQYF few TRBJ2-3 TRBV9 TRBD2
TGCGCCAGCAGCTGGACTAGCGGGGGGGAGCAGTTCTTC CASSWTSGGEQFF few TRBJ2-1 TRBV5-1 TRBD2
TGTGCCAGCAGCTTTCCGGGACAGGGCGGTCAGCCCCAGCATTTT CASSFPGQGGQPQHF NA TRBJ1-5 TRBV6-6 TRBD1
TGCAGCGTTCTGGCGGGACGGGACATTCAGTTCTTC CSVLAGRDIQFF NA TRBJ2-1 TRBV29-1 NA
TGTGCCAGCAGTTTCGGTCTTACAGGGGTTCAGGAGACCCAGTACTTC CASSFGLTGVQETQYF few TRBJ2-5 TRBV12-3/TRBV12-4 TRBD1
TGTGCCAGCAGCCAAAGTCGGTACAATGAGCAGTTCTTC CASSQSRYNEQFF NA TRBJ2-1 TRBV3-1 NA
TGTACCAGCAGCCAATTTCGCGGAGGTCCCCTCCACTTT CTSSQFRGGPLHF NA TRBJ1-6 TRBV14 NA
TGTGCCACCAGTGAGGGGGTTCAAGAGACCCAGTACTTC CATSEGVQETQYF many TRBJ2-5 TRBV24-1 NA
TGTGCCAGCAAGCGGGGCACGAACCAAGAGACCCAGTACTTC CASKRGTNQETQYF few TRBJ2-5 TRBV12-3/TRBV12-4 TRBD2
TGCGCCAGCAGCTTAGGTGAGGGATACACAGATACGCAGTATTTT CASSLGEGYTDTQYF NA TRBJ2-3 TRBV5-1 NA
TGTGCCAACAGCTTCCCGGGACAGGGGATACCCGAGCGGTACTTC CANSFPGQGIPERYF once TRBJ2-5 TRBV7-2 TRBD1
TGTGCCAGCTCGCCCTTCGGGACAGGGATCAATCAGCCCCAGCATTTT CASSPFGTGINQPQHF NA TRBJ1-5 TRBV18 TRBD1
TGTGCCAGCAGCCATCCTGGTTGGGCTGAAGCTTTCTTT CASSHPGWAEAFF NA TRBJ1-1 TRBV3-1 NA
TGTGCCAGCAGCTTGGCGCAGAAGGTTGGGCAGTTCTTC CASSLAQKVGQFF many TRBJ2-1 TRBV5-5 NA
TGCGCCAGCAGCCAAAGACTAGCGGGTAACACCGGGGAGCTGTTTTTT CASSQRLAGNTGELFF NA TRBJ2-2 TRBV5-1 TRBD2
TGCAGTGCTAGTCCAGCGGGGAGCACAGATACGCAGTATTTT CSASPAGSTDTQYF few TRBJ2-3 TRBV20-1 TRBD2
TGTGCCACCAGTGGCGGCAATCACCCCCAGCATTTT CATSGGNHPQHF NA TRBJ1-5 TRBV24-1 NA
TGTGCCTGTCAAAAGTCGGGGGGGGATGGCTACACCTTC CACQKSGGDGYTF NA TRBJ1-2 TRBV30 NA
TGTGCCAGCAGCTCCGGGACTCGCGCTTCTAATGAAAAACTGTTTTTT CASSSGTRASNEKLFF NA TRBJ1-4 TRBV7-2 NA
TGTGCCAGCAGCGTAGGCAGGGGGAACTATGGCTACACCTTC CASSVGRGNYGYTF NA TRBJ1-2 TRBV9 TRBD1
TGTGCCAGCAGCACGGACAGGGAGGGCAATCAGCCCCAGCATTTT CASSTDREGNQPQHF NA TRBJ1-5 TRBV7-9 TRBD1
TGCAGCGTTAACAGGGCCTATCACTATGGCTACACCTTC CSVNRAYHYGYTF NA TRBJ1-2 TRBV29-1 NA
TGCGCCAGCAGCTTGGGCCTGGACAGGGACTATGGCTACACCTTC CASSLGLDRDYGYTF many TRBJ1-2 TRBV5-1 TRBD1
TGTGCCAGCAGCTTTAGGGACGAGTCCTACAATGAGCAGTTCTTC CASSFRDESYNEQFF NA TRBJ2-1 TRBV11-3 NA
TGTGCCAGCAGACCACAGGGGTTCGAACGCAAAGAGACCCAGTACTTC CASRPQGFERKETQYF few TRBJ2-5 TRBV6-5 TRBD1
TGTGCCAGCACTTTGGGAGTCTCTGGGGCCAACGTCCGGACTTTC CASTLGVSGANVRTF NA TRBJ2-6 TRBV6-5 NA
TGTGCCAGCAGTACCCTAGCGTCCTCCTACGAGCAGTACTTC CASSTLASSYEQYF many TRBJ2-7 TRBV6-5 NA
TGCAGTGCTGGACGACTAAGCAATGAGCAGTACTTC CSAGRLSNEQYF NA TRBJ2-7 TRBV20-1 NA
TGTGCCACCAGCAGAGGTCGACAGGTTGGTGAGACCCAGTACTTC CATSRGRQVGETQYF many TRBJ2-5 TRBV15 NA
TGCAGTGCTAGCAACCCATCTACGGATGAGCAGTACTTC CSASNPSTDEQYF NA TRBJ2-4 TRBV20-1 NA
TGCAGTGCTAGCCCCCTCGCGAGTATCGCCTACAATGAGCAGTTCTTC CSASPLASIAYNEQFF few TRBJ2-1 TRBV20-1 NA
TGTGCCATCAGGAACCCGGGGGCCACCACAGATACGCAGTATTTT CAIRNPGATTDTQYF few TRBJ2-3 TRBV10-3 NA
TGTGCCAGCAGTTTGAGGCTAAGGGGGGATACGCAGTATTTT CASSLRLRGDTQYF few TRBJ2-3 TRBV27 NA
TGCGCCAGCAGCGCGGGGACAGGGGGCTTGACAGGCGCCTACGAGCAGTACTTC CASSAGTGGLTGAYEQYF NA TRBJ2-7 TRBV5-1 TRBD1
TGTGCCAGTAGTATAGATTCCGAGGTGTACAATGAGCAGTACTTC CASSIDSEVYNEQYF NA TRBJ2-7 TRBV19 NA
TGTGCCAGCAGAGCATCCGGGAGAGAGTACGAGCAGTACTTC CASRASGREYEQYF NA TRBJ2-7 TRBV7-8 NA
TGTGCCGGCACACCGTTCAGGGGCCATGAGCAGTTCTTC CAGTPFRGHEQFF NA TRBJ2-1 TRBV2 NA
TGTGCCAGCAGCCCATACCGGGACTACAATGAGCAGTTCTTC CASSPYRDYNEQFF NA TRBJ2-1 TRBV7-8 NA
TGTGCCAGCAGTCTTGGGACAGGGTGGTGGAATGAGCAGTTCTTC CASSLGTGWWNEQFF NA TRBJ2-1 TRBV28 TRBD1
TGTGCCAGCAGCTTAGGAGCCTTTGGCGAGCAGTACTTC CASSLGAFGEQYF many TRBJ2-7 TRBV7-6 NA
TGTGCCAGCAGAGGGGGGTCGGATCAGCCCCAGCATTTT CASRGGSDQPQHF NA TRBJ1-5 TRBV28 NA
TGTGCCAGCGCACCGGAGGGTGGGGGCTCCTACAATGAGCAGTTCTTC CASAPEGGGSYNEQFF NA TRBJ2-1 TRBV5-6 NA
TGTGCCAGCAGCTTCGACGGGACAGGGGATTATGAGCAGTTCTTC CASSFDGTGDYEQFF few TRBJ2-1 TRBV7-3 TRBD1
TGCAGTGCTGATGGGGGTTTGGGAAATGAGCAGTTCTTC CSADGGLGNEQFF NA TRBJ2-1 TRBV20-1 NA
TGTGCCAGCGGCACAACCGGACTAAGAAGCACAGATACGCCGTATTTT CASGTTGLRSTDTPYF once TRBJ2-3 TRBV28 NA
TGCGCCAGCAGCCCCGGAGGGGCCCGCGAGCAGTACTTC CASSPGGAREQYF many TRBJ2-7 TRBV5-1 NA
TGTGCCAGCAGCGAAAGCTCCGGCGGCCAAGAGACCCAGTACTTC CASSESSGGQETQYF many TRBJ2-5 TRBV9 NA
TGTGCCAGCAGTCTCAGGGGTGGGGAAAACATTCAGTACTTC CASSLRGGENIQYF few TRBJ2-4 TRBV5-5 NA
TGTGCCAGCAGCGCCTCCGGGACAGGGGCCCGCACTGAAGCTTTCTTT CASSASGTGARTEAFF few TRBJ1-1 TRBV9 TRBD1